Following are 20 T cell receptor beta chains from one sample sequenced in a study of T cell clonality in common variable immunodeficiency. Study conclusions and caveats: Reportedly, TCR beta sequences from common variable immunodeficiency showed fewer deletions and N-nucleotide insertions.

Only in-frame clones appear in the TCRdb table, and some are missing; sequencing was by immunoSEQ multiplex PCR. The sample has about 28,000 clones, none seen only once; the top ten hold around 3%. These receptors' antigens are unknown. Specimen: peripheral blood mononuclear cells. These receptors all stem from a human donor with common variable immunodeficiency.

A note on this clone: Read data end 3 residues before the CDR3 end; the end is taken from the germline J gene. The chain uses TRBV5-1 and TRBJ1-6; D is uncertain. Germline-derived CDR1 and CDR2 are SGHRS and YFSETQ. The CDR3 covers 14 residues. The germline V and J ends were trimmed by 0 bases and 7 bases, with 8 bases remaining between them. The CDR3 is CASSLGHENSPLHF. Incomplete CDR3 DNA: TGCGCCAGCAGCTTGGGACACGAAAATTCACCC.

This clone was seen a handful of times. The CDR3 DNA, read in part, is TGTGCCAGCAGTGTAGAACAGGGGAATCAGCCC. Translating gives CASSVEQGNQP. In full, the CDR3 is CASSVEQGNQPQHF. V and J are TRBV6-1 and TRBJ1-5, with TRBD1 matching 7 bases. The sequenced fragment ends 3 residues before the CDR3 boundary, so the rest is inferred from the germline J gene. The CDR3 sequence is 14 residues long. CDR1 MNHNS and CDR2 SASEGT come from the germline V gene. The J segment lost 4 bases and the V segment lost 4 bases, leaving 4 bases of the junction unmatched.

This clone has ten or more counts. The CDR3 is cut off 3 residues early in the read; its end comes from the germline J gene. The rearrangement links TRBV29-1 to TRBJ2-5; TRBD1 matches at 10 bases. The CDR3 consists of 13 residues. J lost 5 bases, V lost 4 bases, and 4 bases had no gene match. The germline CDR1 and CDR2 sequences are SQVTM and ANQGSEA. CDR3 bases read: TGCAGCGTTGGACAGGGGGCCACGGAGACC. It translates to CSVGQGATET. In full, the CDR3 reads CSVGQGATETQYF.

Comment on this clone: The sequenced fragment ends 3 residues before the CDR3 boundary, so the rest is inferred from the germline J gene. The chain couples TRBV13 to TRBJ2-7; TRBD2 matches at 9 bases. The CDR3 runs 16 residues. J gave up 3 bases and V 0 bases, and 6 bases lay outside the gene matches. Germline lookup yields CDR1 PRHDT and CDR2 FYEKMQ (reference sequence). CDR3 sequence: CASSLGPSGTDYEQYF. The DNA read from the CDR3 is TGTGCCAGCAGCTTAGGACCTAGCGGGACGGACTACGAG.

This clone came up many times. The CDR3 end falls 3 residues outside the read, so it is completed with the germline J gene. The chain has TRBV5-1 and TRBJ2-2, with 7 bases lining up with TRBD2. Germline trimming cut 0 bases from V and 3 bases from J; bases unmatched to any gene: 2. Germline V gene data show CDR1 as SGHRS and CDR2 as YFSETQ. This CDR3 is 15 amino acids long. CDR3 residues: CASSLGAGDTGELFF. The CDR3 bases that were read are TGCGCCAGCAGCTTGGGCGCGGGAGACACCGGGGAG.

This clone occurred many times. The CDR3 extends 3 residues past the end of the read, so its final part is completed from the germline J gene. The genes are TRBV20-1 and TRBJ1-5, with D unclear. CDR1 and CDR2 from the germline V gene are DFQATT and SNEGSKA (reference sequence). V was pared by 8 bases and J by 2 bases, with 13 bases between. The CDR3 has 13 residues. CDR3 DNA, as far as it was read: TGCAGTCCAGGATCGCTGGGCAATCAGCCC. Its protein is CSPGSLGNQP. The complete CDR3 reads CSPGSLGNQPQHF.

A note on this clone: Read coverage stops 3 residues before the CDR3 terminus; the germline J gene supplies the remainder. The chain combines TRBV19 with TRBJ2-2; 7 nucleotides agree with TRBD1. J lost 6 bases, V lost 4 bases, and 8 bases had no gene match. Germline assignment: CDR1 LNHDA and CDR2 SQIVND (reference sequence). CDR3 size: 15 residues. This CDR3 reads CASSKDRVGAGELFF. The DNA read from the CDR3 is TGTGCCAGTAGTAAAGACAGGGTAGGGGCCGGGGAG. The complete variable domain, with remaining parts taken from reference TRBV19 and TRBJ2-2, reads DGGITQSPKYLFRKEGQNVTLSCEQNLNHDAMYWYRQDPGQGLRLIYYSQIVNDFQKGDIAEGYSVSREKKESFPLTVTSAQKNPTAFYLCASSKDRVGAGELFFGEGSRLTVL.

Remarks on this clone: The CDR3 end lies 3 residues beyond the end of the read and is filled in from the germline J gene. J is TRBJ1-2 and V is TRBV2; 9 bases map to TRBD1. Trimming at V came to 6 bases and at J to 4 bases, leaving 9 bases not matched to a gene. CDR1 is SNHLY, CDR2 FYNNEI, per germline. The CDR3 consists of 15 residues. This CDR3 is CASRRDRGGSYGYTF. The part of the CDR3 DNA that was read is TGTGCCAGCAGGAGAGACAGGGGGGGTAGCTATGGC.

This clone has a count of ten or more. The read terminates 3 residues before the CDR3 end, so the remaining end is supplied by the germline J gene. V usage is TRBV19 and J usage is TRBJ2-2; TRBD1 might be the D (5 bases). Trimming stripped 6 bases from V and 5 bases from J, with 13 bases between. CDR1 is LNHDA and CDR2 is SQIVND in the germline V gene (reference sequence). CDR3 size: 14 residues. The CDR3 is CASRVDSGTGELFF. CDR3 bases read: TGTGCCAGTAGGGTCGACAGTGGGACCGGGGAG.

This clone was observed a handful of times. CDR3 bases read: TGCGCCAGCGGCCTTAGGGGAGTGGAAGAGACC. Its translation is CASGLRGVEET. The whole CDR3 region reads CASGLRGVEETQYF. This sequence joins TRBV5-1 and TRBJ2-5, with D perhaps TRBD1 or TRBD2 (5 bases each). The sequenced fragment ends 3 residues before the CDR3 boundary, so the rest is inferred from the germline J gene. Germline V gene data show CDR1 as SGHRS and CDR2 as YFSETQ. The CDR3 has 14 amino acids. V was clipped by 7 bases and J by 3 bases, with 16 bases between them.

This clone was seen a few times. The CDR3 bases that were read are TGTGCCAGCTCACGGGGACTGCTCTCCTACGAG. Translation: CASSRGLLSYE. The full CDR3 is CASSRGLLSYEQYF. The rearrangement uses TRBV18 and TRBJ2-7; a possible D gene is TRBD2 (6 bases). Read sequence stops 3 residues before the CDR3 end, and the germline J gene provides the missing end. V lost 4 bases and J 0 bases, leaving 10 bases between the germline ends. CDR1 and CDR2 (germline): KGHSH, LQKENI. The CDR3 length is 14 residues. Looking up the rest from reference TRBV18 and TRBJ2-7 gives the full variable domain: NAGVMQNPRHLVRRRGQEARLRCSPMKGHSHVYWYRQLPEEGLKFMVYLQKENIIDESGMPKERFSAEFPKEGPSILRIQQVVRGDSAAYFCASSRGLLSYEQYFGPGTRLTVT.

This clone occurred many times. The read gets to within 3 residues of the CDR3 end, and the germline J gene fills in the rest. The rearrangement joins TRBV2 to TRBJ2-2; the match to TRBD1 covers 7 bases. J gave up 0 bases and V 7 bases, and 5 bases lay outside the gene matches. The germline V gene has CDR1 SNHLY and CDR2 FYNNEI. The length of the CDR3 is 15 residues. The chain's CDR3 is CASTRDSSNTGELFF. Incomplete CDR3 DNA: TGTGCCAGCACCAGGGACAGTTCGAACACCGGGGAG. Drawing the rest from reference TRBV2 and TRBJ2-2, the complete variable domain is EPEVTQTPSHQVTQMGQEVILRCVPISNHLYFYWYRQILGQKVEFLVSFYNNEISEKSEIFDDQFSVERPDGSNFTLKIRSTKLEDSAMYFCASTRDSSNTGELFFGEGSRLTVL.

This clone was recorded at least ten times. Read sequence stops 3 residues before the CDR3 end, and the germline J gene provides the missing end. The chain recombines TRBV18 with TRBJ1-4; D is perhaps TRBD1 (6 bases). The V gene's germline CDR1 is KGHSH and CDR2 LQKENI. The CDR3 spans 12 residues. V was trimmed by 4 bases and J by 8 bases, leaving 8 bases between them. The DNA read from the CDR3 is TGTGCCAGCTCACGTGACAGGGAAAAA. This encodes CASSRDREK. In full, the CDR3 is CASSRDREKLFF.

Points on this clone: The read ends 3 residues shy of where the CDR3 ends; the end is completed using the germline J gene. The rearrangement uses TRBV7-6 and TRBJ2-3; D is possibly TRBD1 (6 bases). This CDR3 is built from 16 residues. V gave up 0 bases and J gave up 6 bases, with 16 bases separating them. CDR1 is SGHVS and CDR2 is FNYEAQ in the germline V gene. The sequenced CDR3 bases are TGTGCCAGCAGCTTAGCGGGGCCGCAGGGGTTCGATACG. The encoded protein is CASSLAGPQGFDT. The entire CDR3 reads CASSLAGPQGFDTQYF. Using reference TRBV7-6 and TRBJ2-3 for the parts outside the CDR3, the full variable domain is GAGVSQSPRYKVTKRGQDVALRCDPISGHVSLYWYRQALGQGPEFLTYFNYEAQQDKSGLPNDRFSAERPEGSISTLTIQRTEQRDSAMYRCASSLAGPQGFDTQYFGPGTRLTVL.

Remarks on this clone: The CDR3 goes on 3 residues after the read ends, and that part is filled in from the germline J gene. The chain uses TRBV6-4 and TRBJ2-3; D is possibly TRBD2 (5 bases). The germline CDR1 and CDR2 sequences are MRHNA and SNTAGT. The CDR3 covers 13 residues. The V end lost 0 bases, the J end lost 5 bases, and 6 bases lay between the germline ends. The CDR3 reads CASSDSRGDTQYF. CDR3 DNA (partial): TGTGCCAGCAGTGACTCCCGGGGAGATACG.

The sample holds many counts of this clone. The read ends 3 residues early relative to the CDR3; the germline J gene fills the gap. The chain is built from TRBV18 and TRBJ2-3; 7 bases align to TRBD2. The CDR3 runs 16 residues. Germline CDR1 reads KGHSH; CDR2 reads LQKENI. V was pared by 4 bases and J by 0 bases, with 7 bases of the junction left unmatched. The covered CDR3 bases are TGTGCCAGCTCACGGGCGGCGGGAGTGAGCACAGATACG. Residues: CASSRAAGVSTDT. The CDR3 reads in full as CASSRAAGVSTDTQYF.

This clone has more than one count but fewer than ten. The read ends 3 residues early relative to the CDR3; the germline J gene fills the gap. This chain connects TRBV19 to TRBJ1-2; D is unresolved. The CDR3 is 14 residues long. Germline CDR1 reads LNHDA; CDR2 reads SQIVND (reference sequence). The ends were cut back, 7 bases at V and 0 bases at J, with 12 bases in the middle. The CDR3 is CASKNREANYGYTF. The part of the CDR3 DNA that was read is TGTGCCAGTAAGAACAGAGAAGCTAACTATGGC.

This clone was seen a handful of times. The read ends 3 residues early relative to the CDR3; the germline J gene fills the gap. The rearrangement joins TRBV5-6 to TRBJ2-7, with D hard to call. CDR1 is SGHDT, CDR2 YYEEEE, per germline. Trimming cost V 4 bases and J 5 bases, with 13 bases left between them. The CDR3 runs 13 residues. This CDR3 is CASSVLRADEQYF. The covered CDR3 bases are TGTGCCAGCAGCGTTTTAAGGGCCGACGAG.

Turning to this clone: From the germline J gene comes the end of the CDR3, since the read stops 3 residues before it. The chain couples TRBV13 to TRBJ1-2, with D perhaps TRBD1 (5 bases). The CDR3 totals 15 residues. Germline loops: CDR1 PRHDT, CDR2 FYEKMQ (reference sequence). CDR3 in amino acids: CASSPSQGIVWGYTF. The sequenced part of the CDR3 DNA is TGTGCCAGCAGCCCAAGCCAGGGAATTGTTTGGGGC.

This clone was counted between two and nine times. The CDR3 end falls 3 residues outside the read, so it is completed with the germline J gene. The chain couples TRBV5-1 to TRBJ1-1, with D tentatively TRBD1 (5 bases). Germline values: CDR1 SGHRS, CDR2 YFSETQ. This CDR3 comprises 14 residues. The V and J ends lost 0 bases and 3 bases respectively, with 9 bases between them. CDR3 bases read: TGCGCCAGCAGCTTGGTTAGGGGCGACACTGAA. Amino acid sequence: CASSLVRGDTE. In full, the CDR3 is CASSLVRGDTEAFF.